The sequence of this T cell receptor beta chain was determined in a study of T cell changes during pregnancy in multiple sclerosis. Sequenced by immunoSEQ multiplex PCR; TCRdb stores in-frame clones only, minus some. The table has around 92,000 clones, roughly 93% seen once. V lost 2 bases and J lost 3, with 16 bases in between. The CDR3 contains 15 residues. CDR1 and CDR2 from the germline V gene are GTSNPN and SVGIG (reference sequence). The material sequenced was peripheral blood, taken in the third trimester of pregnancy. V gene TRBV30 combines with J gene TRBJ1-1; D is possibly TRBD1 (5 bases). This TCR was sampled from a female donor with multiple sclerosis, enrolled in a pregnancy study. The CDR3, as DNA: TGTGCCTGGAGTATTTGGGGGACTTCTGACACTGAAGCTTTCTTT. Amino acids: CAWSIWGTSDTEAFF.